This TCR beta chain was profiled in a study of T cell changes during pregnancy in multiple sclerosis. CDR1 is SGHDT and CDR2 is YYEEEE in the germline V gene. Trimming left V 0 bases short and J 3 bases short, with 6 bases between. The CDR3 is 13 amino acids. Method: immunoSEQ multiplex PCR; TCRdb's copy keeps in-frame clones and lacks some. The sample contains approximately 23,000 clones, about 90% of which appear only once. The rearrangement uses TRBV5-6 and TRBJ1-1; D gene ambiguous. The sequencing here drew on CD4+ T cells from peripheral blood mononuclear cells, taken in the third trimester of pregnancy. The receptor was derived from a female donor in good health, enrolled as a control in a pregnancy study. In DNA form, the CDR3 reads TGTGCCAGCAGCTTGGTCCAGGACACTGAAGCTTTCTTT. Translation: CASSLVQDTEAFF.